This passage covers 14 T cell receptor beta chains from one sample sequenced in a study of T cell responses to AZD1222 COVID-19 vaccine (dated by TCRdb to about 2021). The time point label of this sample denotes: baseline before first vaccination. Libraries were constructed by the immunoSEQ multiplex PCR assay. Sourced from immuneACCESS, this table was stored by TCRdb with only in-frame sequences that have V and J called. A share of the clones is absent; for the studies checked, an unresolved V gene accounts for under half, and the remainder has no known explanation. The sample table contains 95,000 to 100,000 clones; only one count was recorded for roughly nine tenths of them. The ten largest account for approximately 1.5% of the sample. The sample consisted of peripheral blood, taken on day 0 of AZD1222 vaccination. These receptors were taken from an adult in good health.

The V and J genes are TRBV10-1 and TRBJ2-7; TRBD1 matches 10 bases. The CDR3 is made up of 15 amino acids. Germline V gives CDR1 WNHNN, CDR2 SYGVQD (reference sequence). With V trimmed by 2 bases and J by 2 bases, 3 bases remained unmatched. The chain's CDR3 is CASSEGDRGPYEQYF. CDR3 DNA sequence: TGCGCCAGCAGTGAGGGGGACAGGGGCCCCTACGAGCAGTACTTC.

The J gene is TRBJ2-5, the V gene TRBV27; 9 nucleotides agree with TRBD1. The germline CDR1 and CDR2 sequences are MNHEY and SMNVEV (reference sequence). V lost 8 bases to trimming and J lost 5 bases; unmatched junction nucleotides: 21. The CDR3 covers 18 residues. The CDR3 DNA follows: TGTGCCAGCTGTCCCGGGACAGGGTCAGCGTCGGGGTCGGAGACCCAGTACTTC. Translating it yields CASCPGTGSASGSETQYF.

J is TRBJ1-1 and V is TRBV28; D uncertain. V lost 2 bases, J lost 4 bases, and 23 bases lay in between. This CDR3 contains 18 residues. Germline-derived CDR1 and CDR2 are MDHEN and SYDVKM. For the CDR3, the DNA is TGTGCCAGCAGTTTACGCATCTCGGCGGAGAGGATGAGCACTGAAGCTTTCTTT. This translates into CASSLRISAERMSTEAFF.

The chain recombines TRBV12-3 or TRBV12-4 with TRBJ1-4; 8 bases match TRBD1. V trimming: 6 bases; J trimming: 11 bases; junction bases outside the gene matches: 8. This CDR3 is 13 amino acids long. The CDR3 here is CASSSTGEYKLFF. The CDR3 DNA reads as TGTGCCAGCAGCTCGACAGGGGAATATAAACTGTTTTTT.

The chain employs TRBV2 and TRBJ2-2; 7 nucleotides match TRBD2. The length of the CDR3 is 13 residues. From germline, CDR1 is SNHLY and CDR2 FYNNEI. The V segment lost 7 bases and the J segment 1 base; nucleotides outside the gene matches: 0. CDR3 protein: CASTGGNTGELFF. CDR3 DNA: TGTGCCAGCACGGGGGGGAACACCGGGGAGCTGTTTTTT.

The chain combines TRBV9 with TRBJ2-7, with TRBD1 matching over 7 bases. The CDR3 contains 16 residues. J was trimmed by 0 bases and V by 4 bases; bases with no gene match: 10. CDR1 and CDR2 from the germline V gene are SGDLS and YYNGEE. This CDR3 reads CASSPQEGGISYEQYF. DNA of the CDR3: TGTGCCAGCAGCCCACAGGAAGGGGGCATCTCCTACGAGCAGTACTTC.

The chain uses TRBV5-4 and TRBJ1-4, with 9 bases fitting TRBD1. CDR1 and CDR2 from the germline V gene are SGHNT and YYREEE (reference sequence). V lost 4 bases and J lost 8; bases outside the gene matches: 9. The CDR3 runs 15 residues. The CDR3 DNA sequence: TGTGCCAGCAGCAGAGAACAGGGGGCGGGCGAAAAACTGTTTTTT. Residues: CASSREQGAGEKLFF.

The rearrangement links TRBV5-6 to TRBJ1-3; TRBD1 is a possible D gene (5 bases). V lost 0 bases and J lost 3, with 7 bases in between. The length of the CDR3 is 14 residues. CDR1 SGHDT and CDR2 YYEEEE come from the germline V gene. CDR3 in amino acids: CASSLGDVGNTIYF. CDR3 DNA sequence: TGTGCCAGCAGCTTGGGGGACGTTGGAAACACCATATATTTT.

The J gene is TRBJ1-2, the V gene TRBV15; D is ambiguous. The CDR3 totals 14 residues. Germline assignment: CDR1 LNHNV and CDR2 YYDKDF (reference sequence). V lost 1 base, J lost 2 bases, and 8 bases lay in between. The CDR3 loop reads CATSRGRMNYGYTF. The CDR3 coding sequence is TGTGCCACCAGCAGAGGTCGTATGAACTATGGCTACACCTTC.

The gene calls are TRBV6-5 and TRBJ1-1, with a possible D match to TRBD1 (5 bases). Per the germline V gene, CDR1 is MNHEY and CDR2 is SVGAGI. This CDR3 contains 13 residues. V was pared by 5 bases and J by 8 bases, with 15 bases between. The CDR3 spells CASSPPVGAEAFF. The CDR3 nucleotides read TGTGCCAGCAGTCCCCCCGTCGGGGCAGAAGCTTTCTTT.

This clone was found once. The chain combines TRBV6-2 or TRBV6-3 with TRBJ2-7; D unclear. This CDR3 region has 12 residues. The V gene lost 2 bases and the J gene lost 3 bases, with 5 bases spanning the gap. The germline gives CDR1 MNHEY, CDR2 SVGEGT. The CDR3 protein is CASSYRDYEQYF. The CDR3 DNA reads TGTGCCAGCAGTTACAGGGACTACGAGCAGTACTTC.

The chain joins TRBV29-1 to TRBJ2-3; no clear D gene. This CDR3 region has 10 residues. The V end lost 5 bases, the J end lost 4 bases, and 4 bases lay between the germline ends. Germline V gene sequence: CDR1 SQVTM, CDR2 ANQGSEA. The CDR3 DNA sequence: TGCAGCGTTCGAGCAGATACGCAGTATTTT. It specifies CSVRADTQYF.

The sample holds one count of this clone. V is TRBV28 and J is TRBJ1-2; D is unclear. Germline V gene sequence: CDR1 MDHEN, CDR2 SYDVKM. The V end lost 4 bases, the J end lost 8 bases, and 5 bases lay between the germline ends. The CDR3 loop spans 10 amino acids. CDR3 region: CASSSTGYTF. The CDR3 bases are TGTGCCAGCAGTTCCACCGGCTACACCTTC.

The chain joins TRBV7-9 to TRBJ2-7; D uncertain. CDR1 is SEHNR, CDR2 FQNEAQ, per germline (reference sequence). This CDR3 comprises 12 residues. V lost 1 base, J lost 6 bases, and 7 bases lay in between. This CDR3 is CASSLVWGEQYF. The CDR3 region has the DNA TGTGCCAGCAGCTTAGTTTGGGGCGAGCAGTACTTC. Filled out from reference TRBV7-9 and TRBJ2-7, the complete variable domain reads DTGVSQNPRHKITKRGQNVTFRCDPISEHNRLYWYRQTLGQGPEFLTYFQNEAQLEKSRLLSDRFSAERPKGSFSTLEIQRTEQGDSAMYLCASSLVWGEQYFGPGTRLTVT.